The TCR beta chain under discussion was sequenced for a study of identical twins. TCRdb redid the calling of the 5' RACE reads with MiXCR, one entry per CDR3 protein. Among a few hundred thousand distinct CDR3 sequences, more than 9% were seen once, and the ten largest hold under 3.5%. Study outcomes and limitations: Cord blood beta clonotypes that were abundant carried fewer insertions, and memory repertoires showed no such trend. Without tracking the same donors, conclusions rested on cross-sectional statistical analysis.

This clonotype was detected ten times or more. Its target is not known. Only healthy Caucasians were enrolled as donors. These same data were also listed under a study on yellow fever vaccine responses in identical twins.

The sequencing input was PBMCs. The receptor's source is a woman between 18 and 30 years old in good health.

This CDR3 is CASSSQGADTQYF. DNA of the CDR3: TGTGCCAGCAGTTCTCAGGGGGCAGATACGCAGTATTTT. The rearrangement links TRBV7-2 to TRBJ2-3; TRBD1 aligns across 7 bases. Germline trimming cut 6 bases from V and 4 bases from J; bases unmatched to any gene: 4. The length of the CDR3 is 13 residues. Germline V gene data show CDR1 as SGHTA and CDR2 as FQGNSA.